This passage covers 22 T cell receptor beta chains from one sample sequenced in a study of T cells expressing NK-cell markers. TCRdb reanalyzed the 5' RACE reads, giving one entry per CDR3 protein sequence and no DNA. This sample contains roughly 120,000 distinct CDR3 sequences. Material: blood T cells: a sorted CD56 or NKG2C T cell subset, CD4+ or CD8+ T cells, or bulk PBMC T cells (not recorded which). These receptors all come from a woman between 18 and 70 years old in good health.

The gene calls are TRBV6-1 and TRBJ2-7; TCRdb's D call, TRBD2, is unchecked because there is no DNA. From germline, CDR1 is MNHNS and CDR2 SASEGT. This CDR3 has 15 amino acids. This CDR3 is CASSIGTSGNYEQYF.

This chain links TRBV7-8 with TRBJ2-1; TCRdb's D gene call, TRBD2, goes unchecked for lack of DNA. Germline lookup yields CDR1 SGHVS and CDR2 FQNEAQ. This CDR3 has 15 amino acids. CDR3 sequence reads: CASSPGASGGNEQFF.

CDR3 loop: CASSSPGIYNSPLHF. The rearrangement uses TRBV5-6 and TRBJ1-6. Germline loops: CDR1 SGHDT, CDR2 YYEEEE. The length of the CDR3 is 15 residues. The whole variable domain, filled in from reference TRBV5-6 and TRBJ1-6, reads DAGVTQSPTHLIKTRGQQVTLRCSPKSGHDTVSWYQQALGQGPQFIFQYYEEEERQRGNFPDRFSGHQFPNYSSELNVNALLLGDSALYLCASSSPGIYNSPLHFGNGTRLTVT.

This sequence joins TRBV7-9 and TRBJ2-6; TCRdb indicates TRBD1, and absent DNA this call remains unverified. The germline V gene encodes CDR1 SEHNR and CDR2 FQNEAQ (reference sequence). This CDR3 has 15 residues. The chain's CDR3 is CASSFPLSGANVLTF.

V gene TRBV7-3 combines with J gene TRBJ2-7; no DNA is available, so the TRBD1 call from TCRdb remains unchecked. The CDR3 spans 15 residues. In germline, CDR1 is SGHTA, CDR2 FQGTGA. This chain's CDR3 is CASSITGGGSYEQYF.

The V and J genes are TRBV19 and TRBJ1-1. CDR1 and CDR2 (germline): LNHDA, SQIVND (reference sequence). The CDR3 totals 15 residues. CDR3: CASSIVGTGGTEAFF.

The chain employs TRBV20-1 and TRBJ2-5; there is no DNA to check the TCRdb D call of TRBD1. The CDR3 totals 15 residues. The germline CDR1 and CDR2 sequences are DFQATT and SNEGSKA (reference sequence). The CDR3: CNATSDREFQETQYF.

The chain links TRBV7-3 to TRBJ2-3; TCRdb's D call, TRBD1, is unchecked because there is no DNA. Germline assignment: CDR1 SGHTA and CDR2 FQGTGA. CDR3 length equals 18 residues. CDR3 sequence reads: CASSLIASAGRGTDTQYF.

The chain recombines TRBV11-2 with TRBJ2-1; the D gene TCRdb calls, TRBD2, cannot be checked with no DNA. There are 17 residues in the CDR3. CDR1 is SGHAT and CDR2 is FQNNGV in the germline V gene. The CDR3: CASSLPTSGPKNNEQFF.

The J gene is TRBJ2-1, the V gene TRBV7-3. Germline V gene lookup returns CDR1 SGHTA and CDR2 FQGTGA. This CDR3 comprises 15 residues. The CDR3 here is CASSLTATAYNEQFF. The full variable domain, with the rest looked up from reference TRBV7-3 and TRBJ2-1, is GAGVSQTPSNKVTEKGKYVELRCDPISGHTALYWYRQSLGQGPEFLIYFQGTGAADDSGLPNDRFFAVRPEGSVSTLKIQRTERGDSAVYLCASSLTATAYNEQFFGPGTRLTVL.

J is TRBJ2-3 and V is TRBV20-1; without DNA, the TCRdb call of TRBD2 cannot be checked. Germline CDR1 reads DFQATT; CDR2 reads SNEGSKA (reference sequence). The CDR3 has 15 residues. CDR3 sequence reads: CSAPGLAGITDTQYF.

The chain joins TRBV21-1 to TRBJ2-3; there is no DNA to check the TCRdb D call of TRBD1. TRBV21-1 is classified as a pseudogene. The CDR3 is made up of 20 amino acids. The CDR3: CASSKLKGVTPGASTDTQYF.

The chain employs TRBV28 and TRBJ2-6; the D gene TCRdb calls, TRBD1, cannot be checked with no DNA. The CDR3 has 16 residues. Germline values: CDR1 MDHEN, CDR2 SYDVKM. This CDR3 reads CASKEDRGSGANVLTF.

The chain recombines TRBV14 with TRBJ2-1; the D gene TCRdb calls, TRBD1, cannot be checked with no DNA. The CDR3 is 16 amino acids. The germline V gene encodes CDR1 SGHDN and CDR2 FVKESK. This chain's CDR3 is CASSQEGGGIYNEQFF. Filled out from reference TRBV14 and TRBJ2-1, the complete variable domain reads EAGVTQFPSHSVIEKGQTVTLRCDPISGHDNLYWYRRVMGKEIKFLLHFVKESKQDESGMPNNRFLAERTGGTYSTLKVQPAELEDSGVYFCASSQEGGGIYNEQFFGPGTRLTVL.

The chain's CDR3 is CASSSGLGGTDTQYF. V gene TRBV5-4 combines with J gene TRBJ2-3. This CDR3 has 15 residues. The V gene's germline CDR1 is SGHNT and CDR2 YYREEE (reference sequence).

The J gene is TRBJ1-1, the V gene TRBV7-2. Germline V gene data show CDR1 as SGHTA and CDR2 as FQGNSA. This CDR3 is built from 15 residues. CDR3 amino acids: CASSFPPVGFTEAFF.

V gene TRBV12-3 or TRBV12-4 combines with J gene TRBJ1-6; TCRdb reports TRBD1, a call that lacks DNA to check it against. This CDR3 is built from 15 residues. The CDR3 region is CASTPAGTLNSPLHF.

The rearrangement uses TRBV19 and TRBJ2-5. This CDR3 is 13 amino acids long. The germline V gene encodes CDR1 LNHDA and CDR2 SQIVND (reference sequence). CDR3: CASSSDGQETQYF. Full variable domain (rest looked up from reference TRBV19 and TRBJ2-5): DGGITQSPKYLFRKEGQNVTLSCEQNLNHDAMYWYRQDPGQGLRLIYYSQIVNDFQKGDIAEGYSVSREKKESFPLTVTSAQKNPTAFYLCASSSDGQETQYFGPGTRLLVL.

The V call is TRBV4-1, the J call TRBJ2-3. This CDR3 region has 12 residues. Germline V lookup: CDR1 MGHRA, CDR2 YSYEKL. The CDR3 sequence: CASSHRTDTQYF.

CDR3 sequence reads: CASSPRTSGGTDTQYF. This rearrangement joins TRBV7-6 to TRBJ2-3; checking the TCRdb D call of TRBD2 is not possible without DNA. The germline V gene has CDR1 SGHVS and CDR2 FNYEAQ. The CDR3 consists of 16 residues.

The J gene is TRBJ2-3, the V gene TRBV20-1; absent DNA, TCRdb's TRBD1 call cannot be checked. Germline V gene lookup returns CDR1 DFQATT and CDR2 SNEGSKA (reference sequence). The CDR3 spans 18 residues. The CDR3: CSARGYLATAPSTDTQYF.

The rearrangement joins TRBV30 to TRBJ2-1; without DNA, the TCRdb call of TRBD1 cannot be checked. This CDR3 has 14 amino acids. Germline V gene data show CDR1 as GTSNPN and CDR2 as SVGIG (reference sequence). The chain's CDR3 is CAWSVLQGADEQFF.